Below, 3 T cell receptor beta chains from the same sample are listed, as sequenced in a study of blood T cell repertoires in COVID-19 (dated by TCRdb to the early 2020s). The receptor library was made with the immunoSEQ multiplex PCR assay. Drawn from immuneACCESS, this table holds only the in-frame rearrangements with V and J called that TCRdb kept. Clones are partly lost; checked studies trace under half to an unresolved V gene and leave the rest unexplained. Within this sample are tens of thousands of clones, with approximately 80% of them counted one time only. More than 10% of the sample rests with the top ten. Sequenced material: peripheral blood. The receptors derive from a man older than 75 with acute or convalescent COVID-19.

Regarding this clone: In the same sample, other DNA sequences code for this CDR3. The V and J genes are TRBV6-5 and TRBJ1-3; D gene uncertain. Germline CDR1 and CDR2: MNHEY and SVGAGI. This CDR3 comprises 15 residues. Trimming removed 0 bases at V and 2 bases at J, with 8 bases between. The CDR3, as DNA: TGTGCCAGCAGTTACTCTGCCGGGACTGGAAACACCATATATTTT. Its translation is CASSYSAGTGNTIYF.

The rearrangement uses TRBV14 and TRBJ1-6; 9 bases line up with TRBD1. This CDR3 contains 15 residues. The ends lost 4 bases at V and 8 bases at J; junction bases unmatched: 6. Germline V gives CDR1 SGHDN, CDR2 FVKESK. This chain's CDR3 is CASSPPGQGDSPLHF. CDR3 sequence (DNA): TGTGCCAGCAGCCCTCCGGGACAGGGAGATTCACCCCTCCACTTT.

The chain is built from TRBV5-6 and TRBJ2-3; TRBD2 matches at 9 bases. The germline gives CDR1 SGHDT, CDR2 YYEEEE. The CDR3 covers 15 residues. With 1 base clipped from V and 4 bases from J, the junction kept 4 bases outside the gene matches. CDR3 nucleotide sequence: TGTGCCAGCAGCTTGCGGCGGGGGGGATCAGATACGCAGTATTTT. It yields the protein CASSLRRGGSDTQYF. The complete variable domain, with remaining parts taken from reference TRBV5-6 and TRBJ2-3, reads DAGVTQSPTHLIKTRGQQVTLRCSPKSGHDTVSWYQQALGQGPQFIFQYYEEEERQRGNFPDRFSGHQFPNYSSELNVNALLLGDSALYLCASSLRRGGSDTQYFGPGTRLTVL.